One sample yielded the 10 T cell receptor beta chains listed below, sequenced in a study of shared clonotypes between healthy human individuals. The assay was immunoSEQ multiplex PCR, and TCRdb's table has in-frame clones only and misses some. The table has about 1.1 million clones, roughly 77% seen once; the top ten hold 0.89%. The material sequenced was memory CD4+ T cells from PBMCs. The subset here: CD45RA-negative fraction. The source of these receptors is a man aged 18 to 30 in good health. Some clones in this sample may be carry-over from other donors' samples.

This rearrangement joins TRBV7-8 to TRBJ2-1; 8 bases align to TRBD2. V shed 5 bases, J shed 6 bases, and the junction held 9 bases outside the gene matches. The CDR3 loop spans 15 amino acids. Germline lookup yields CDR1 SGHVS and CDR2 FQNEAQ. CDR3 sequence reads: CASSPTGLVSNEQFF. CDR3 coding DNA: TGTGCCAGCAGCCCCACGGGACTAGTCTCCAATGAGCAGTTCTTC.

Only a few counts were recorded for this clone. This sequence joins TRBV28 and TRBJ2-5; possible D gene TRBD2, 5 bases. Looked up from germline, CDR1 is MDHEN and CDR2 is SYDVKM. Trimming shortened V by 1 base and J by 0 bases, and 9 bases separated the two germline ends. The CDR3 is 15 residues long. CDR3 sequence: CASSLSGGYQETQYF. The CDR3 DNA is TGTGCCAGCAGTTTATCAGGCGGGTACCAAGAGACCCAGTACTTC.

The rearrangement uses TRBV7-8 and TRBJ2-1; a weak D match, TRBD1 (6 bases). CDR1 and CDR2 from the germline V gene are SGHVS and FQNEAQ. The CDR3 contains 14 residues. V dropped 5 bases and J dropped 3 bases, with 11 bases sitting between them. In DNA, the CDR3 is TGTGCCAGCAGCCCCGGGACATACTACAATGAGCAGTTCTTC. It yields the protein CASSPGTYYNEQFF.

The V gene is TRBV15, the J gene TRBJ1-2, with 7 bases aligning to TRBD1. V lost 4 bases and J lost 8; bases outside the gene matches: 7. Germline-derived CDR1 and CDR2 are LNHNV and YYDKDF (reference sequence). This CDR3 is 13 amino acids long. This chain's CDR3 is CATSTSDRRGYTF. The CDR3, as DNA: TGTGCCACCAGCACCTCGGACAGGAGGGGCTACACCTTC.

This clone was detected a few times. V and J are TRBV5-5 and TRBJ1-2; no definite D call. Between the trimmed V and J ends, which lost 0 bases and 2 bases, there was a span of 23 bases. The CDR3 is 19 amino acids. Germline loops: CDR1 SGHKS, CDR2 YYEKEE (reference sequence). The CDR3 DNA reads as TGTGCCAGCAGCTTGGAGGCTGGGAATCGTGGAGGGAGGAACTATGGCTACACCTTC. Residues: CASSLEAGNRGGRNYGYTF.

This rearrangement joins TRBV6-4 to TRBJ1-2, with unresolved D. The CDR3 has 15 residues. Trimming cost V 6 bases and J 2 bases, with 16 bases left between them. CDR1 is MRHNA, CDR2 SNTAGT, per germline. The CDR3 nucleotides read TGTGCCAGCAGCGTAACCAGCGACTCCAACTATGGCTACACCTTC. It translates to CASSVTSDSNYGYTF.

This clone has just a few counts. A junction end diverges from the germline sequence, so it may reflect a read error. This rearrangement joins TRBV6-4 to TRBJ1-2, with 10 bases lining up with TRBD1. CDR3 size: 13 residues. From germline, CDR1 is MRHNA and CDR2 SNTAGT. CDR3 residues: CAISESGQGGYTF. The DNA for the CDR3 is TGTGCCATCAGTGAGTCGGGACAGGGGGGCTACACCTTC.

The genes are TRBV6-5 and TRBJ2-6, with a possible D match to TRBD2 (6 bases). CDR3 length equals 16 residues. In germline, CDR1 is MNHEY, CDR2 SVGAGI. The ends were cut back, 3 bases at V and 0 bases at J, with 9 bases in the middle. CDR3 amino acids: CASSYTGVSGANVLTF. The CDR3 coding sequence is TGTGCCAGCAGTTATACGGGGGTCTCTGGGGCCAACGTCCTGACTTTC.

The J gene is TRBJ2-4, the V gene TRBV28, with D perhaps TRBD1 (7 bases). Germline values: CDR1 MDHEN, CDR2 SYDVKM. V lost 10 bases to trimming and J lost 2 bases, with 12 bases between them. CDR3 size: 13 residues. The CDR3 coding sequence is TGTGCCACCTCAGGGGGGTCCAAAAACATTCAGTACTTC. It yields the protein CATSGGSKNIQYF.

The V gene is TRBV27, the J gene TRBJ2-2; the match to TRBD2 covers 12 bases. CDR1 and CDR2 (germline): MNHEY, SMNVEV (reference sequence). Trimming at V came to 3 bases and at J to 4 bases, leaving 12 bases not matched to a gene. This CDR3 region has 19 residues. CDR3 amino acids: CASSFATSGRRLGTGELFF. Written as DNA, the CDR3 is TGTGCCAGCAGTTTTGCGACTAGCGGGAGACGGCTGGGCACCGGGGAGCTGTTTTTT.